A selection of T cell receptor beta chains follows, all from one sample in a study of cytomegalovirus exposure and HLA in healthy donors. TCRdb's copy holds only in-frame clones and misses some; the assay was immunoSEQ multiplex PCR. The sample consists of 100,000 to 120,000 clones, 65% to 75% of them appearing once. The sequencing input was PBMCs. The receptor set was obtained from a woman in her 40s in good health and CMV-seropositive. The CDR3 runs from the conserved cysteine through the conserved F or W. The D gene is left open where the match is weak. Rows may omit the clone size; those that give it use once, few, many or a size class.

>.|once|TRBV2|TRBJ2-4
CASSEATNKNIQYF
TGTGCCAGCAGTGAAGCTACTAACAAAAACATTCAGTACTTC
>.|.|TRBV6-1|TRBJ1-2
CASSEQEGIGGSLYTF
TGTGCCAGCAGTGAGCAGGAGGGTATAGGCGGGTCACTGTACACCTTC
>TRBD2|.|TRBV6-6|TRBJ2-5
CASSYSGGGKQETQYF
TGTGCCAGCAGTTACTCAGGCGGGGGGAAACAAGAGACCCAGTACTTC
>.|.|TRBV29-1|TRBJ1-2
CSVEDAGQIYGYTF
TGCAGCGTTGAAGATGCCGGACAGATCTATGGCTACACCTTC
>.|once|TRBV18|TRBJ2-1
CASSPGSPLGGQFF
TGTGCCAGCTCACCAGGATCCCCCCTTGGAGGGCAGTTCTTC
>TRBD1|.|TRBV30|TRBJ2-7
CAWSVTRQGSYEQYF
TGTGCCTGGAGTGTAACGAGACAGGGTAGCTACGAGCAGTACTTC
>.|.|TRBV6-5|TRBJ1-2
CASSYGGNGYTF
TGTGCCAGCAGTTACGGGGGGAATGGCTACACCTTC
>TRBD2|few|TRBV4-1|TRBJ2-3
CASSQGSGTSGGGDTQYF
TGCGCCAGCAGCCAGGGATCAGGGACTAGCGGGGGCGGGGATACGCAGTATTTT
>TRBD1|few|TRBV6-6|TRBJ2-7
CASSKGQGFSYEQYF
TGTGCCAGCAGCAAAGGACAGGGGTTCTCCTACGAGCAGTACTTC
>TRBD1|.|TRBV4-1|TRBJ2-3
CASSQEGTGGIDTQYF
TGCGCCAGCAGCCAAGAAGGTACAGGGGGCATAGATACGCAGTATTTT
>TRBD2|.|TRBV5-1|TRBJ2-1
CASSFTGGSSYNEQFF
TGCGCCAGCAGCTTTACGGGGGGGAGCTCCTACAATGAGCAGTTCTTC
>TRBD1|.|TRBV18|TRBJ2-7
CASSPGQGPEQYF
TGTGCCAGCTCACCAGGACAGGGACCAGAGCAGTACTTC
>.|few|TRBV7-2|TRBJ2-3
CASRLQAGLSTDTQYF
TGTGCCAGCAGATTACAGGCCGGTCTTAGCACAGATACGCAGTATTTT
>TRBD1|few|TRBV18|TRBJ2-5
CASSPGVHRGETQYF
TGTGCCAGCTCACCAGGGGTCCACAGGGGGGAGACCCAGTACTTC
>TRBD1|.|TRBV5-1|TRBJ1-2
CASSLGDRGGYGYTF
TGCGCCAGCAGCTTGGGGGACAGGGGCGGATATGGCTACACCTTC
>TRBD1|few|TRBV6-5|TRBJ2-7
CASSYRGQGYEQYF
TGTGCCAGCAGTTACCGCGGACAGGGCTACGAGCAGTACTTC
>TRBD2|.|TRBV9|TRBJ2-3
CASSVLAGVGTDTQYF
TGTGCCAGCAGCGTCCTAGCGGGAGTCGGTACAGATACGCAGTATTTT
>.|.|TRBV7-9|TRBJ2-7
CASSLVPTSYEQYF
TGTGCCAGCAGCTTAGTTCCAACTTCCTACGAGCAGTACTTC
>TRBD2|.|TRBV7-2|TRBJ2-3
CASSLDAGGPDTQYF
TGTGCCAGCAGCTTAGATGCGGGGGGACCGGATACGCAGTATTTT
>TRBD1|.|TRBV7-9|TRBJ2-5
CASSQLRDRETQYF
TGTGCCAGCAGCCAACTTCGGGACAGAGAGACCCAGTACTTC
>.|.|TRBV5-1|TRBJ2-7
CASRTGTPPQYEQYF
TGCGCCAGCAGAACCGGGACTCCACCACAATACGAGCAGTACTTC
>.|.|TRBV6-1|TRBJ2-3
CASSTLNTQYF
TGTGCCAGCAGTACTTTGAATACGCAGTATTTT
>TRBD1|.|TRBV13|TRBJ1-6
CASSPGTGGHSPLHF
TGTGCCAGCAGCCCGGGGACAGGGGGCCATTCACCCCTCCACTTT
>.|.|TRBV19|TRBJ2-1
CASSSLATLHNEQFF
TGTGCCAGTAGTTCTCTAGCGACCCTCCACAATGAGCAGTTCTTC
>.|once|TRBV6-1|TRBJ1-5
CASRLMGGQPQHF
TGTGCCAGCAGGCTCATGGGGGGTCAGCCCCAGCATTTT
>.|.|TRBV28|TRBJ1-3
CASSFSWREGVNTIYF
TGTGCCAGCAGTTTTTCGTGGAGGGAGGGGGTAAACACCATATATTTT
>TRBD2|.|TRBV9|TRBJ2-3
CASSPSGREDTQYF
TGTGCCAGCAGCCCAAGCGGGAGAGAAGATACGCAGTATTTT
>TRBD2|few|TRBV5-1|TRBJ2-3
CASSPGGVRDTQYF
TGCGCCAGCAGTCCGGGGGGGGTGAGAGATACGCAGTATTTT
>TRBD2|.|TRBV11-3|TRBJ2-3
CASSSRTSASTDTQYF
TGTGCCAGCAGCTCTAGGACTAGCGCTAGCACAGATACGCAGTATTTT
>.|.|TRBV13|TRBJ2-7
CASSSNYEQYF
TGTGCCAGCAGCTCAAACTACGAGCAGTACTTC
>TRBD2|.|TRBV4-1|TRBJ2-4
CASSQGGTSQNIQYF
TGCGCCAGCAGCCAAGGGGGGACTAGCCAAAACATTCAGTACTTC
>TRBD1|.|TRBV7-8|TRBJ2-7
CASSLRQGAYEQYF
TGTGCCAGCAGCCTCCGACAGGGGGCCTACGAGCAGTACTTC
>TRBD2|few|TRBV2|TRBJ2-1
CASLGAGGVNEQFF
TGTGCCAGCTTGGGGGCGGGAGGGGTCAATGAGCAGTTCTTC
>.|.|TRBV27|TRBJ1-2
CASSKTGKVSYTF
TGTGCCAGCAGCAAAACAGGGAAGGTCAGCTACACCTTC
>TRBD1|once|TRBV29-1|TRBJ2-7
CSVRTGGTYEQYF
TGCAGCGTCCGGACAGGGGGGACCTACGAGCAGTACTTC
>TRBD1|.|TRBV5-6|TRBJ1-2
CASSRGQGRNYGYTF
TGTGCCAGCAGCAGGGGACAGGGGAGAAACTATGGCTACACCTTC
>TRBD1|.|TRBV7-8|TRBJ2-7
CASSRGQGASTPYEQYF
TGTGCCAGCAGCCGGGGACAGGGGGCTAGTACGCCCTACGAGCAGTACTTC
>.|.|TRBV6-5|TRBJ1-6
CASSSGTSDNSPLHF
TGTGCCAGCAGTTCAGGGACTTCGGATAATTCACCCCTCCACTTT
>.|.|TRBV18|TRBJ1-1
CASSPGQNQNTEAFF
TGTGCCAGCTCACCCGGACAAAACCAGAACACTGAAGCTTTCTTT
>TRBD1|once|TRBV12-5|TRBJ1-5
CASGEQGDQPQHF
TGTGCTAGTGGAGAACAGGGGGATCAGCCCCAGCATTTT
>.|.|TRBV21-1|TRBJ2-1
CASRPSGRRSSYNEQFF
TGTGCCAGCAGACCTAGCGGGAGGCGATCTTCCTACAATGAGCAGTTCTTC
>.|.|TRBV6-5|TRBJ1-1
CASMIAGAAFF
TGTGCCAGCATGATTGCAGGGGCTGCTTTCTTT
>TRBD1|few|TRBV4-1|TRBJ1-2
CASSQGQGAGYGYTF
TGCGCCAGCAGCCAAGGACAGGGGGCTGGTTATGGCTACACCTTC
>TRBD2|.|TRBV7-2|TRBJ2-7
CASSLGRLAGLSYEQYF
TGTGCCAGCAGCTTAGGCCGACTAGCGGGCCTCTCCTACGAGCAGTACTTC
>.|once|TRBV10-3|TRBJ1-2
CAISPDGGGYTF
TGTGCCATCAGTCCGGACGGAGGAGGCTACACCTTC
>.|.|TRBV28|TRBJ2-7
CASSLFRGPSSYEQYF
TGTGCCAGCAGTTTGTTCAGGGGACCTAGCTCCTACGAGCAGTACTTC